The 8 T cell receptor beta chains presented below share a single source sample, sequenced in a study of human T cells and chemical hapten exposure. Time point of the sample: pre-sensitization, week 0. As for treatment: therapeutic diphenylcyclopropenone sensitization with weekly scalp DPC. Each CDR3 protein is one row after TCRdb ran MiXCR on the RACE reads. The sample shows tens of thousands of distinct CDR3 sequences, 7.5% to 9% of them seen only once. The sequenced sample was whole blood, obtained in connection with sensitization to the hapten diphenylcyclopropenone (DPC). These receptors all stem from a woman aged 45-65 years with alopecia areata. Some clones in this sample may be carry-over from other donors' samples.

This clonotype was seen many times. The chain employs TRBV12-3 or TRBV12-4 and TRBJ2-1, with D possibly matching TRBD1 (6 bases). This CDR3 is built from 16 residues. Between the trimmed V and J ends, which lost 0 bases and 9 bases, there was a span of 18 bases. CDR3: CASSLAGQLIHSEQFF. In nucleotides, the CDR3 is TGTGCCAGCAGTTTAGCTGGACAGTTAATTCACAGTGAGCAGTTCTTC.

The genes are TRBV9 and TRBJ1-1; D is unclear. The CDR3 has 13 residues. Between the trimmed V and J ends, which lost 1 base and 0 bases, there was a span of 4 bases. The germline CDR1 and CDR2 sequences are SGDLS and YYNGEE. The CDR3 loop is CASSVIVNTEAFF. In nucleotides, the CDR3 is TGTGCCAGCAGCGTAATCGTGAACACTGAAGCTTTCTTT.

This clonotype has ten or more counts. This chain connects TRBV7-2 to TRBJ1-5; D is ambiguous. CDR3 size: 12 residues. Germline V gene data show CDR1 as SGHTA and CDR2 as FQGNSA. The ends were cut back, 0 bases at V and 6 bases at J, with 3 bases in the middle. In nucleotides, the CDR3 is TGTGCCAGCAGCTTAGCCGGTCAGCCCCAGCATTTT. Protein: CASSLAGQPQHF.

This clonotype was seen many times. The rearrangement links TRBV6-5 to TRBJ1-2, with TRBD1 as a possible D gene (5 bases). This CDR3 comprises 13 residues. Germline V gene data show CDR1 as MNHEY and CDR2 as SVGAGI. V was shortened by 4 bases and J by 4 bases, with 10 bases between the two germline ends. The chain's CDR3 is CASSLGLVYGYTF. Written as DNA, the CDR3 is TGTGCCAGCAGTTTGGGACTGGTCTATGGCTACACCTTC.

A note on this clonotype: A much larger clone differs from this one at a single base, so this may be a read error. The chain has TRBV28 and TRBJ1-5; 9 bases are shared with TRBD1. The CDR3 consists of 14 residues. J gave up 5 bases and V 5 bases, and 4 bases lay outside the gene matches. The germline CDR1 and CDR2 sequences are MDHEN and SYDVKM. The CDR3 loop reads CASSTGGFDQPQHF. CDR3 coding DNA: TGTGCCAGCAGTACAGGGGGCTTCGATCAGCCCCAGCATTTT.

This clonotype has ten or more counts. The chain recombines TRBV9 with TRBJ2-1; 10 bases are shared with TRBD1. Germline V lookup: CDR1 SGDLS, CDR2 YYNGEE. This CDR3 has 16 residues. The V and J ends lost 2 bases and 2 bases, in that order; junction bases with no gene match: 4. The chain's CDR3 is CASSVQDRGTYNEQFF. In DNA, the CDR3 is TGTGCCAGCAGCGTCCAGGACAGGGGGACCTACAATGAGCAGTTCTTC.

The chain recombines TRBV6-6 with TRBJ2-3; 9 bases agree with TRBD2. J was trimmed by 7 bases and V by 10 bases; bases with no gene match: 12. CDR1 is MNHNY and CDR2 is SVGAGI in the germline V gene (reference sequence). This CDR3 is built from 14 residues. The CDR3 DNA sequence: TGTGCCACCCTTCTGCGGGAGGGCCATTATACGCAGTATTTT. It specifies CATLLREGHYTQYF.

In this sample, this clonotype turned up many times. The rearrangement joins TRBV29-1 to TRBJ1-4; 7 nucleotides line up with TRBD1. The CDR3 length is 14 residues. Germline V lookup: CDR1 SQVTM, CDR2 ANQGSEA. V trimming: 6 bases; J trimming: 3 bases; junction bases outside the gene matches: 7. This CDR3 reads CSVFSGQSNEKLFF. For the CDR3, the DNA is TGCAGCGTGTTCTCGGGACAGTCTAATGAAAAACTGTTTTTT.